The next 20 T cell receptor beta chains were all read from a single sample in a study of cytomegalovirus exposure and HLA in healthy donors. The primer mix had 60 Vbeta and 13 Jbeta primers. The protocol was immunoSEQ multiplex PCR, while the TCRdb copy is restricted to in-frame clones and leaves out a portion. Of 120,000 to 150,000 clones listed, about 83% are singletons. Source material: PBMCs. The source is a middle-aged man in good health and CMV-seropositive.

The chain employs TRBV28 and TRBJ1-2, with 9 nucleotides matching TRBD1. CDR3 size: 13 residues. Germline V gives CDR1 MDHEN, CDR2 SYDVKM. With V trimmed by 10 bases and J by 5 bases, 8 bases remained unmatched. The CDR3 loop is CATATGTGYGYTF. As DNA, the CDR3 is TGTGCCACCGCAACCGGGACAGGGTATGGCTACACCTTC.

The CDR3 region has the DNA TGTGCCAGCAGCCTAGGCGATAACTATGGCTACACCTTC. It translates to CASSLGDNYGYTF. V gene TRBV11-2 combines with J gene TRBJ1-2, with no clear D. With 5 bases removed from V and 1 base from J, the gap between germline ends came to 8 bases. CDR3 length: 13 amino acids. Germline CDR1 is SGHAT and CDR2 is FQNNGV.

The chain links TRBV4-1 to TRBJ2-2, with D perhaps matching TRBD2 (6 bases). CDR3 size: 12 residues. V was clipped by 4 bases and J by 7 bases, with 7 bases between them. CDR1 and CDR2 from the germline V gene are MGHRA and YSYEKL. The CDR3: CASSPGGGELFF. The CDR3 DNA reads TGCGCCAGCAGCCCCGGGGGCGGGGAGCTGTTTTTT.

The chain employs TRBV6-5 and TRBJ1-4; perhaps TRBD1 as D (5 bases). CDR1 and CDR2 (germline): MNHEY, SVGAGI. V lost 2 bases and J lost 3, with 7 bases in between. The CDR3 sequence is 14 residues long. The CDR3, as DNA: TGTGCCAGCAGTTACGGGGCCGCTAATGAAAAACTGTTTTTT. Amino acids: CASSYGAANEKLFF.

The V gene is TRBV11-2, the J gene TRBJ2-1; unclear D gene. Germline-derived CDR1 and CDR2 are SGHAT and FQNNGV. V was trimmed by 1 base and J by 5 bases, leaving 21 bases between them. The CDR3 sequence is 18 residues long. In DNA form, the CDR3 reads TGTGCCAGCAGCTTAGGTGTGGGCTCCTACCAACACAACAATGAGCAGTTCTTC. Translated: CASSLGVGSYQHNNEQFF.

The chain carries TRBV14 and TRBJ2-1; 11 bases line up with TRBD2. This CDR3 region has 17 residues. Germline V gene data show CDR1 as SGHDN and CDR2 as FVKESK. Trimming removed 2 bases from V and 9 bases from J; junction bases left unmatched: 12. CDR3 bases: TGTGCCAGCAGCCAAATATTACGGCTAGCGGGAGGCGGTGAGCAGTTCTTC. Translated, it gives CASSQILRLAGGGEQFF.

The rearrangement uses TRBV5-1 and TRBJ2-2; TRBD1 agrees at 9 bases. V shed 7 bases and J 4 bases; nucleotides not matched to a gene: 8. The CDR3 totals 15 residues. Germline V gives CDR1 SGHRS, CDR2 YFSETQ. The CDR3 here is CASGRTGGVTGELFF. The CDR3 region has the DNA TGCGCCAGCGGGAGAACAGGGGGCGTCACCGGGGAGCTGTTTTTT.

This clone showed up just a few times. The CDR3: CASSQDGGSDTQYF. CDR3 DNA sequence: TGCGCCAGCAGCCAAGATGGAGGATCAGATACGCAGTATTTT. The rearrangement uses TRBV4-3 and TRBJ2-3; possible D gene TRBD2, 5 bases. Trimming removed 0 bases at V and 4 bases at J, with 8 bases between. Germline V gene data show CDR1 as LGHNA and CDR2 as YSLEER. The CDR3 sequence is 14 residues long.

This chain links TRBV2 with TRBJ1-1, with a possible D match to TRBD1 (6 bases). V was cut by 0 bases and J by 1 base, with 12 bases left in between. The CDR3 runs to 16 residues. CDR1 is SNHLY, CDR2 FYNNEI, per germline. The CDR3 DNA follows: TGTGCCAGCAGTGAAGCGCCGAGACAGGCGAACACTGAAGCTTTCTTT. This codes for CASSEAPRQANTEAFF. Full variable domain (outside the CDR3, taken from reference TRBV2 and TRBJ1-1): EPEVTQTPSHQVTQMGQEVILRCVPISNHLYFYWYRQILGQKVEFLVSFYNNEISEKSEIFDDQFSVERPDGSNFTLKIRSTKLEDSAMYFCASSEAPRQANTEAFFGQGTRLTVV.

A few counts support this clone. V gene TRBV4-1 combines with J gene TRBJ1-2; D is possibly TRBD1 (5 bases). From germline, CDR1 is MGHRA and CDR2 YSYEKL. The ends were cut back, 1 base at V and 7 bases at J, with 22 bases in the middle. This CDR3 comprises 17 residues. CDR3 sequence (DNA): TGCGCCAGCAGCCAAGTGGGAAGGGGCCAGCGAGGATCTGGCTACACCTTC. Residues: CASSQVGRGQRGSGYTF.

V gene TRBV19 combines with J gene TRBJ1-2; D might be TRBD1 (5 bases). The germline gives CDR1 LNHDA, CDR2 SQIVND (reference sequence). V was cut by 3 bases and J by 3 bases, with 8 bases left in between. The CDR3 has 13 residues. DNA of the CDR3: TGTGCCAGTAGTATCGGACATGACTATGGCTACACCTTC. This encodes CASSIGHDYGYTF.

In its sample, this clone was seen a few times. The chain uses TRBV6-5 and TRBJ2-3, with D tentatively TRBD1 (6 bases). Between the trimmed V and J ends, which lost 0 bases and 5 bases, there was a span of 9 bases. The CDR3 spans 14 residues. The V gene's germline CDR1 is MNHEY and CDR2 SVGAGI. CDR3 DNA: TGTGCCAGCAGTTACTCGAAGGGGGTAGATACGCAGTATTTT. Translation: CASSYSKGVDTQYF.

This chain links TRBV25-1 with TRBJ2-5; 9 bases fit TRBD1. The V segment lost 4 bases and the J segment 5 bases; nucleotides outside the gene matches: 5. The CDR3 length is 14 residues. Germline V gene data show CDR1 as MGHDK and CDR2 as SYGVNS. The CDR3 bases are TGTGCCAGCAGTGGAACAGGGGGCTGGGAGACCCAGTACTTC. Amino acid sequence: CASSGTGGWETQYF.

The V call is TRBV5-1, the J call TRBJ2-7; TRBD2 matches 14 bases. There are 17 residues in the CDR3. V was clipped by 4 bases and J by 5 bases; unmatched bases: 11. Germline V gives CDR1 SGHRS, CDR2 YFSETQ. The CDR3 region has the DNA TGCGCCAGCAGCAGCCAGGGACTAGCGGGAGTGTTAGACGAGCAGTACTTC. Protein sequence: CASSSQGLAGVLDEQYF.

V is TRBV6-6 and J is TRBJ2-5; TRBD2 aligns across 13 bases. V lost 5 bases, J lost 5 bases, and 8 bases stayed unmatched. Germline V gene sequence: CDR1 MNHNY, CDR2 SVGAGI (reference sequence). The CDR3 runs to 16 residues. The CDR3 protein is CASSTGLAGVRETQYF. CDR3 sequence (DNA): TGTGCCAGCAGTACCGGACTAGCGGGAGTGAGGGAGACCCAGTACTTC.

V is TRBV7-9 and J is TRBJ2-5, with TRBD2 identical over 9 bases. Germline CDR1 reads SEHNR; CDR2 reads FQNEAQ (reference sequence). CDR3 size: 17 residues. Losses at the gene ends were 0 bases for V and 5 bases for J; bases not matched to a gene: 10. CDR3 sequence reads: CASSLALSAGGRETQYF. CDR3 DNA: TGTGCCAGCAGCTTAGCCCTATCAGCGGGAGGACGGGAGACCCAGTACTTC.

The J gene is TRBJ2-1, the V gene TRBV10-3; no reliable D call. The CDR3 runs 13 residues. Trimming stripped 2 bases from V and 7 bases from J, with 9 bases between. Germline V lookup: CDR1 ENHRY, CDR2 SYGVKD. The CDR3 is CAISEPTRNEQFF. CDR3 DNA: TGTGCCATCAGTGAGCCGACGAGGAATGAGCAGTTCTTC.

V usage is TRBV6-1 and J usage is TRBJ2-5, with 7 bases aligning to TRBD2. V was clipped by 5 bases and J by 5 bases; unmatched bases: 11. CDR1 is MNHNS and CDR2 is SASEGT in the germline V gene. The CDR3 loop spans 15 amino acids. The CDR3 is CASSFIAGLGETQYF. The DNA of the CDR3 is TGTGCCAGCAGTTTCATAGCGGGCCTTGGGGAGACCCAGTACTTC.

This chain connects TRBV6-5 to TRBJ1-1; D unclear. In germline, CDR1 is MNHEY, CDR2 SVGAGI. The CDR3 spans 13 residues. The V end was cut by 6 bases, the J end by 2 bases, with 10 bases between. CDR3 loop: CASRPRHNTEAFF. DNA for the CDR3: TGTGCCAGCAGACCTCGACATAACACTGAAGCTTTCTTT.

The J gene is TRBJ2-7, the V gene TRBV5-5; 8 bases are shared with TRBD2. V was pared by 3 bases and J by 3 bases, with 8 bases of the junction left unmatched. The germline gives CDR1 SGHKS, CDR2 YYEKEE (reference sequence). CDR3 length: 15 residues. The CDR3 nucleotides read TGTGCCAGCAGCTGGACGGGGGGGGCAGACTACGAGCAGTACTTC. As protein: CASSWTGGADYEQYF. The entire variable domain, with the rest obtained from reference TRBV5-5 and TRBJ2-7, is as follows: DAGVTQSPTHLIKTRGQQVTLRCSPISGHKSVSWYQQVLGQGPQFIFQYYEKEERGRGNFPDRFSARQFPNYSSELNVNALLLGDSALYLCASSWTGGADYEQYFGPGTRLTVT.